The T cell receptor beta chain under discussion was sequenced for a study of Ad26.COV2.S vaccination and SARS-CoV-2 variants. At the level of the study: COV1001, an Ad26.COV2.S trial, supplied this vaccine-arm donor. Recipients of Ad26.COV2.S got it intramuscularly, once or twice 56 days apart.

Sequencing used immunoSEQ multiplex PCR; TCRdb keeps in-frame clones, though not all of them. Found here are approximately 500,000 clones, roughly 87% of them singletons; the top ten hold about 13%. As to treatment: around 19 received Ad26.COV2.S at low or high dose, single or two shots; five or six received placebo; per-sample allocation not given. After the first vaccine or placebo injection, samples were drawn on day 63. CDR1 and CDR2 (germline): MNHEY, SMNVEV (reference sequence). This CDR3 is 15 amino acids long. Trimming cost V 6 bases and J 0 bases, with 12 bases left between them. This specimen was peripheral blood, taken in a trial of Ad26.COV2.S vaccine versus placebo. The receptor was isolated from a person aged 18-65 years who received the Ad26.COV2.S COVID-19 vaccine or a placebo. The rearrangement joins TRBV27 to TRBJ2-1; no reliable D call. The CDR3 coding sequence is TGTGCCAGCAGCGCAGCGCCACTCTCCTACAATGAGCAGTTCTTC. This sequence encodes CASSAAPLSYNEQFF.